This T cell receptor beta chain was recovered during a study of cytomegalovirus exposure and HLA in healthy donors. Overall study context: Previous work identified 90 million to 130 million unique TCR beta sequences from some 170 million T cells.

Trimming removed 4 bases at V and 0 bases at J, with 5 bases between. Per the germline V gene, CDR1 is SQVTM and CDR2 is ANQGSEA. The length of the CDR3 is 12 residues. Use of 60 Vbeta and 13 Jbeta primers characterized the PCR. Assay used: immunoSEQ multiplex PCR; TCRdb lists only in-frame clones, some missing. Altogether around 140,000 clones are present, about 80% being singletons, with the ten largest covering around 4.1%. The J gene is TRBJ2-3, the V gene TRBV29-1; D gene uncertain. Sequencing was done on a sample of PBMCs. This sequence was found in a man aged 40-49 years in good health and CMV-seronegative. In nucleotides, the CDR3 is TGCAGCGTTGTGAGGAGCACAGATACGCAGTATTTT. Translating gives CSVVRSTDTQYF.